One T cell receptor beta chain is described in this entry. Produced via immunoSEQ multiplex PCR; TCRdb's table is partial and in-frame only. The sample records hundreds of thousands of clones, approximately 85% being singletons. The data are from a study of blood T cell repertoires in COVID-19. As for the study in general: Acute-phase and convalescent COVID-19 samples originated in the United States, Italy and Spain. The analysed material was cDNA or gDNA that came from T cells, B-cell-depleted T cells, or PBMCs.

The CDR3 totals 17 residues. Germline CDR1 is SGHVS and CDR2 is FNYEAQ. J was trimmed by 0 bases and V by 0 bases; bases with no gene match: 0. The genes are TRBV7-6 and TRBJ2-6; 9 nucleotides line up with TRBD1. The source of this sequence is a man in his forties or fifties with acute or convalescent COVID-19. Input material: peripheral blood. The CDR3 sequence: CASSLATGGSGANVLTF. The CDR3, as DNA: TGTGCCAGCAGCTTAGCGACAGGGGGCTCTGGGGCCAACGTCCTGACTTTC. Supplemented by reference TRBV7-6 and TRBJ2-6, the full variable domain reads GAGVSQSPRYKVTKRGQDVALRCDPISGHVSLYWYRQALGQGPEFLTYFNYEAQQDKSGLPNDRFSAERPEGSISTLTIQRTEQRDSAMYRCASSLATGGSGANVLTFGAGSRLTVL.